The entry below gives a single T cell receptor beta chain sequence along with its context. Sequenced by immunoSEQ multiplex PCR; TCRdb stores in-frame clones only, minus some. This table holds approximately 360,000 clones, 80% to 85% found once. The data originate from a study of blood T cell repertoires in COVID-19. The wider study: Acute-phase and convalescent COVID-19 samples originated in the United States, Italy and Spain.

The sample was PBMCs or T cells enriched from blood (not recorded which). This receptor was obtained from a woman between 50 and 59 years old who had recovered from COVID-19.

DNA for the CDR3: TGTGCCACCTCTCCAGGGTCCGGGACAGGGAGCGAGCAGTACTTC. Protein: CATSPGSGTGSEQYF. V is TRBV24-1 and J is TRBJ2-7; 9 bases are a match to TRBD1. The V gene end was trimmed by 9 bases and the J gene end by 6 bases; junction bases not matched to a gene: 14. CDR3 length: 15 residues. Germline values: CDR1 KGHDR, CDR2 SFDVKD.